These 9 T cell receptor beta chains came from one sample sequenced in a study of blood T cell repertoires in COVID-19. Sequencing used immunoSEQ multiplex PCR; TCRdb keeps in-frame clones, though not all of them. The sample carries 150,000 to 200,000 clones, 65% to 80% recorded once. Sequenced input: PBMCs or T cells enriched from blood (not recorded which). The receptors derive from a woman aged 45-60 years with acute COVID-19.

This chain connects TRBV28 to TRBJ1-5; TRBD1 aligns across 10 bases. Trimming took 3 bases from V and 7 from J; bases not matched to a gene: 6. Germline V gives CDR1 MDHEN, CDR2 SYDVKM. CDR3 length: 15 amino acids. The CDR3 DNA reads TGTGCCAGCAGTTTTGTCGGACAGGGGGGACAGCCCCAGCATTTT. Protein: CASSFVGQGGQPQHF.

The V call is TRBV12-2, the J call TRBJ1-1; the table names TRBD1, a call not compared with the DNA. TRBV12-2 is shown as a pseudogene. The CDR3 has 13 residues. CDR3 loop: CASRFRSVPEAFF. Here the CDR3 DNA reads TGTGCAAGTCGCTTCCGCAGTGTCCCTGAAGCTTTCTTT.

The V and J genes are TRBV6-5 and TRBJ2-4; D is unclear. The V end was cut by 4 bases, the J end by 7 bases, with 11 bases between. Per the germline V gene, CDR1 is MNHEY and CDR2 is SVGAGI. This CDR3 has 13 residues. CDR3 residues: CASSWANGNIQYF. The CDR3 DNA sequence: TGTGCCAGCAGTTGGGCAAACGGCAACATTCAGTACTTC.

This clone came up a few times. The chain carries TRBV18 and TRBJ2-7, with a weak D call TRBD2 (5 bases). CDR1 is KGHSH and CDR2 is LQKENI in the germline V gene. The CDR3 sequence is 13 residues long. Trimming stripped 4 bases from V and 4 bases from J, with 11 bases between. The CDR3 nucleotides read TGTGCCAGCTCACGTGCGGGCGGTTACGAGCAGTACGTC. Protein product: CASSRAGGYEQYV.

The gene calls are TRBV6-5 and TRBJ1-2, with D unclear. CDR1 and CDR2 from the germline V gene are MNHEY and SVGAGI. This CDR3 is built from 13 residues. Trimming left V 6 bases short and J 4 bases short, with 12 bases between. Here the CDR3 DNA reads TGTGCCAGCAGATTGCGGGAGACCTATGGCTACACCTTC. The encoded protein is CASRLRETYGYTF.

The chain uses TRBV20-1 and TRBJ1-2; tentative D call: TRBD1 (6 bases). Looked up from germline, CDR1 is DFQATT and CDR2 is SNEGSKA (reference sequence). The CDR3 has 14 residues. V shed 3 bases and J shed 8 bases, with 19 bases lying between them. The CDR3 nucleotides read TGCAGTGCTAGTTATCGACAGGCCTTAGGGGGCTACACCTTC. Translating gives CSASYRQALGGYTF.

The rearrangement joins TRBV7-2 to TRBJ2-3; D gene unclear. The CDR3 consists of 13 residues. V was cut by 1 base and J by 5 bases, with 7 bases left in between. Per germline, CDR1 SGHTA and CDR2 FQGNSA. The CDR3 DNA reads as TGTGCCAGCAGCTTAGAGCCTAGAGATACGCAGTATTTT. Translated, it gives CASSLEPRDTQYF.

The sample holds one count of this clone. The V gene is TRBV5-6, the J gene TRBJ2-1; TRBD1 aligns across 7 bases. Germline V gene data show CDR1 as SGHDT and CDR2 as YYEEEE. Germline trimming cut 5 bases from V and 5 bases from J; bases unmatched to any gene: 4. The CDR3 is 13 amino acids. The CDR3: CASSFGTDNEQFF. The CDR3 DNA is TGTGCCAGCAGTTTTGGGACAGACAATGAGCAGTTCTTC.

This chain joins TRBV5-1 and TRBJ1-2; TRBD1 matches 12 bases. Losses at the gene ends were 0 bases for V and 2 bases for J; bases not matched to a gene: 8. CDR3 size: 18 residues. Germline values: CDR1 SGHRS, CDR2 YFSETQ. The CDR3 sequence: CASSLVSGTGGKNYGYTF. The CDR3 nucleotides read TGCGCCAGCAGCTTGGTGTCCGGGACAGGGGGCAAGAACTATGGCTACACCTTC. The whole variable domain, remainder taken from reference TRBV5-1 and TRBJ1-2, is KAGVTQTPRYLIKTRGQQVTLSCSPISGHRSVSWYQQTPGQGLQFLFEYFSETQRNKGNFPGRFSGRQFSNSRSEMNVSTLELGDSALYLCASSLVSGTGGKNYGYTFGSGTRLTVV.